The 4 T cell receptor beta chains reported below all come from one sample, sequenced in a study of cytomegalovirus exposure and HLA in healthy donors. The primer mix had 60 Vbeta and 13 Jbeta primers. Assay: immunoSEQ multiplex PCR; the TCRdb copy retains only in-frame clones and omits some. Seen here are some 220,000 clones, over 70% observed once, and the top ten hold around 2.9%. The sample was PBMCs. The origin of the receptors is a woman in her sixties or seventies in good health and CMV-seropositive.

The gene calls are TRBV10-1 and TRBJ1-1; 10 bases line up with TRBD1. The CDR3 contains 16 residues. The germline CDR1 and CDR2 sequences are WNHNN and SYGVQD (reference sequence). Losses at the gene ends were 0 bases for V and 7 bases for J; bases not matched to a gene: 8. The CDR3 DNA follows: TGCGCCAGCAGTGAGTCGGTCGGGGGACAGGGGCGTGAAGCTTTCTTT. Translating gives CASSESVGGQGREAFF.

V is TRBV30 and J is TRBJ2-5, with D uncertain. Looked up from germline, CDR1 is GTSNPN and CDR2 is SVGIG (reference sequence). Trimming pared 1 base from V and 5 bases from J, leaving 8 bases between. This CDR3 spans 12 amino acids. The DNA for the CDR3 is TGTGCCTGGAGTGGTACATTCGAGACCCAGTACTTC. Translating it yields CAWSGTFETQYF.

This chain links TRBV6-5 with TRBJ1-1, with D possibly TRBD1 on 5 matching bases. The CDR3 extends over 13 amino acids. Trimming took 7 bases from V and 8 from J, leaving 17 bases between them. Germline V gene data show CDR1 as MNHEY and CDR2 as SVGAGI. The DNA of the CDR3 is TGTGCCAGCAAGGATCAGGGCGGGGTAGAAGCTTTCTTT. This sequence encodes CASKDQGGVEAFF.

The chain is built from TRBV9 and TRBJ1-1; maybe TRBD1 (5 bases). The germline gives CDR1 SGDLS, CDR2 YYNGEE. Trimming left V 0 bases short and J 0 bases short, with 15 bases between. The CDR3 sequence is 17 residues long. DNA of the CDR3: TGTGCCAGCAGCGTAGGCGGAGCAGGGTCGATGAACACTGAAGCTTTCTTT. Protein: CASSVGGAGSMNTEAFF.